The T cell receptor (beta chain) under discussion was sequenced for a study of cytomegalovirus exposure and HLA in healthy donors. Both 60 Vbeta primers and 13 Jbeta primers went into the PCR. Repertoires were generated with immunoSEQ multiplex PCR, while TCRdb's copy carries only in-frame clones and drops some. The top ten clones hold more than 2% of a sample with about 180,000 clones, about 77% of them seen once. Note on this clone: What it recognizes is unknown.

The trim removed 4 bases at V and 8 bases at J, leaving 10 bases unmatched. Germline V lookup: CDR1 MNHNS, CDR2 SASEGT. The CDR3 loop spans 15 amino acids. Overall study findings and caveats: For TCR beta chains, V- and J-gene trimming was later linked to a missense DCLRE1C variant. CMV serostatus was the sole immune exposure information available.

The receptor was derived from a man aged 55 to 70 in good health and CMV-seronegative. Sequencing was performed on PBMCs. The chain recombines TRBV6-1 with TRBJ2-2; TRBD1 matches at 7 bases. The DNA for the CDR3 is TGTGCCAGCAGTGCAACAGGGGTAACACTTGGGGAGCTGTTTTTT. This sequence encodes CASSATGVTLGELFF.